Listed here are 17 T cell receptor beta chains from one sample, sequenced in a study of human T cells and chemical hapten exposure. Each CDR3 protein is one row after TCRdb ran MiXCR on the RACE reads. The sample lists about 85,000 distinct CDR3 sequences; 8.5% were seen once. The time point was: pre-sensitization, week 0. Treatment given: therapeutic diphenylcyclopropenone sensitization with weekly scalp DPC. The sample consisted of whole blood, taken in connection with sensitization to the hapten diphenylcyclopropenone (DPC). The source is a man between 35 and 55 years old with alopecia areata. Some clones in this sample may be carry-over from other donors' samples.

The table lists this clonotype with a few counts. J is TRBJ2-7 and V is TRBV6-2 or TRBV6-3, with TRBD1 matching over 7 bases. The CDR3 runs 15 residues. Trimming at V came to 7 bases and at J to 2 bases, leaving 11 bases not matched to a gene. Per the germline V gene, CDR1 is MNHEY and CDR2 is SVGEGT. Here the CDR3 reads CASNPTGTATYEQYF. DNA for the CDR3: TGTGCCAGCAATCCTACGGGGACAGCCACCTACGAGCAGTACTTC.

This clonotype was recorded a few times. The rearrangement uses TRBV28 and TRBJ2-2; 7 bases are a match to TRBD1. Germline CDR1 MDHEN, CDR2 SYDVKM. The CDR3 has 16 residues. The junction had 7 bases not matched to a gene; V was cut back by 6 bases and J by 0 bases. The CDR3 bases are TGTGCCAGCAGGGTACAGGGGACCTCGAACACCGGGGAGCTGTTTTTT. The encoded protein is CASRVQGTSNTGELFF.

This clonotype showed up many times. V usage is TRBV28 and J usage is TRBJ2-1; 7 nucleotides line up with TRBD1. The junction had 7 bases not matched to a gene; V was cut back by 3 bases and J by 8 bases. The V gene's germline CDR1 is MDHEN and CDR2 SYDVKM. CDR3 length equals 14 residues. The CDR3 nucleotides read TGTGCCAGCAGTTTCACGAGGGGGCAGGATGAGCAGTTCTTC. Translating gives CASSFTRGQDEQFF.

This clonotype was picked up a small number of times. This CDR3 reads CSVGDVEQYF. DNA for the CDR3: TGCAGCGTGGGGGACGTAGAGCAGTACTTC. This chain connects TRBV29-1 to TRBJ2-7, with D perhaps being TRBD1 or TRBD2 (5 bases each). The CDR3 consists of 10 residues. V lost 6 bases and J 7 bases, leaving 10 bases between the germline ends. Germline lookup yields CDR1 SQVTM and CDR2 ANQGSEA.

This clonotype was counted between two and nine times. The J gene is TRBJ1-4, the V gene TRBV4-1, with a tentative D call TRBD1 (5 bases). Trimming removed 2 bases from V and 6 bases from J, with 13 bases in between. The CDR3 spans 15 residues. The V gene's germline CDR1 is MGHRA and CDR2 YSYEKL. CDR3 sequence reads: CASSQPTGTHEKLFF. The CDR3, as DNA: TGCGCCAGCAGCCAACCAACAGGTACACATGAAAAACTGTTTTTT.

The table lists this clonotype with many counts. The rearrangement links TRBV20-1 to TRBJ2-3; D is unclear. In germline, CDR1 is DFQATT, CDR2 SNEGSKA (reference sequence). Deletions cut 0 bases from V and 0 bases from J, with 10 bases between. This CDR3 has 15 amino acids. CDR3 loop: CSARDWRSSTDTQYF. The CDR3 DNA reads TGCAGTGCTAGAGACTGGCGCTCTAGCACAGATACGCAGTATTTT.

The chain is built from TRBV12-3 or TRBV12-4 and TRBJ2-3; possible D gene TRBD2, 5 bases. Trimming shortened V by 3 bases and J by 5 bases, and 6 bases separated the two germline ends. The CDR3 length is 12 residues. This chain's CDR3 is CASSFAGDTQYF. Written as DNA, the CDR3 is TGTGCCAGCAGTTTTGCGGGAGATACGCAGTATTTT.

This clonotype was detected many times. The J gene is TRBJ1-5, the V gene TRBV6-5; the D gene is possibly TRBD1 (5 bases). The V end lost 3 bases, the J end lost 7 bases, and 13 bases lay between the germline ends. The CDR3 consists of 14 residues. CDR1 MNHEY and CDR2 SVGAGI come from the germline V gene. In nucleotides, the CDR3 is TGTGCCAGCAGTTATGGCTCAGGGATCCAGCCCCAGCATTTT. It translates to CASSYGSGIQPQHF.

This rearrangement joins TRBV6-4 to TRBJ2-2; D uncertain. Trimming left V 2 bases short and J 0 bases short, with 7 bases between. The CDR3 consists of 15 residues. Germline values: CDR1 MRHNA, CDR2 SNTAGT. CDR3 residues: CASSDPIANTGELFF. Here the CDR3 DNA reads TGTGCCAGCAGTGACCCCATAGCGAACACCGGGGAGCTGTTTTTT.

This clonotype was detected many times. V is TRBV4-3 and J is TRBJ2-3; 9 nucleotides match TRBD2. The CDR3 has 15 amino acids. Per germline, CDR1 LGHNA and CDR2 YSLEER. With V trimmed by 3 bases and J by 6 bases, 7 bases remained unmatched. The CDR3 bases are TGCGCCAGCAGCCAGGCTAGCGGGACCTCCGATACGCAGTATTTT. Translated: CASSQASGTSDTQYF.

This clonotype was detected only a few times. V gene TRBV3-1 combines with J gene TRBJ2-1; 9 bases align to TRBD2. The germline CDR1 and CDR2 sequences are LGHDT and YNNKEL (reference sequence). After removal of 0 bases from V and 7 bases from J, the junction contained 7 bases not matched to a gene. The CDR3 length is 16 residues. DNA for the CDR3: TGTGCCAGCAGCCAAGAAGAGACTAGCGGAACTAATGAGCAGTTCTTC. Translated, it gives CASSQEETSGTNEQFF.

This clonotype appeared a few times. The rearrangement joins TRBV2 to TRBJ1-2, with 8 bases fitting TRBD1. Germline values: CDR1 SNHLY, CDR2 FYNNEI. V shed 5 bases, J shed 3 bases, and the junction held 5 bases outside the gene matches. This CDR3 region has 14 residues. CDR3 region: CASSPDRVDYGYTF. Written as DNA, the CDR3 is TGTGCCAGCAGTCCGGACAGGGTCGACTATGGCTACACCTTC. The variable domain in full, with the rest retrieved from reference TRBV2 and TRBJ1-2, is EPEVTQTPSHQVTQMGQEVILRCVPISNHLYFYWYRQILGQKVEFLVSFYNNEISEKSEIFDDQFSVERPDGSNFTLKIRSTKLEDSAMYFCASSPDRVDYGYTFGSGTRLTVV.

This clonotype was seen a handful of times. The rearrangement uses TRBV19 and TRBJ2-2; 8 bases are a match to TRBD1. Germline trimming cut 8 bases from V and 5 bases from J; bases unmatched to any gene: 10. CDR1 LNHDA and CDR2 SQIVND come from the germline V gene (reference sequence). The length of the CDR3 is 15 residues. CDR3 sequence reads: CASSPGTGVTGELFF. In DNA, the CDR3 is TGTGCCAGTTCTCCCGGGACAGGTGTTACCGGGGAGCTGTTTTTT.

There are many counts of this clonotype. The chain links TRBV6-2 or TRBV6-3 to TRBJ2-4, with 12 bases fitting TRBD2. This CDR3 region has 19 residues. Germline trimming cut 2 bases from V and 1 base from J; bases unmatched to any gene: 9. Germline V gives CDR1 MNHEY, CDR2 SVGEGT. CDR3: CASSYTTSGRTVAKNIQYF. CDR3 DNA sequence: TGTGCCAGCAGTTACACTACTAGCGGGAGGACAGTTGCCAAAAACATTCAGTACTTC.

In its sample, this clonotype was seen many times. V usage is TRBV2 and J usage is TRBJ1-5; 7 bases match TRBD1. Trimming at V came to 5 bases and at J to 7 bases, leaving 8 bases not matched to a gene. Germline assignment: CDR1 SNHLY and CDR2 FYNNEI. The CDR3 consists of 14 residues. The CDR3 coding sequence is TGTGCCAGCAGTTCTGACAGGGAGATACAGCCCCAGCATTTT. Residues: CASSSDREIQPQHF.

A few counts support this clonotype. V usage is TRBV28 and J usage is TRBJ2-7; D gene ambiguous. Trimming pared 5 bases from V and 8 bases from J, leaving 10 bases between. This CDR3 region has 11 residues. Germline V gives CDR1 MDHEN, CDR2 SYDVKM. The CDR3 DNA follows: TGTGCCAGCAGTGTCTCAGTGAAGCAGTACTTC. Protein product: CASSVSVKQYF.

This clonotype was recorded a few times. The V gene is TRBV20-1, the J gene TRBJ2-3; 8 bases are shared with TRBD2. Per the germline V gene, CDR1 is DFQATT and CDR2 is SNEGSKA (reference sequence). The CDR3 is made up of 14 amino acids. V dropped 5 bases and J dropped 0; count of bases not matched to a gene: 4. CDR3 sequence reads: CSAETSGSTDTQYF. DNA for the CDR3: TGCAGTGCTGAAACTAGCGGCAGCACAGATACGCAGTATTTT.